This passage covers 32 T cell receptor beta chains from one sample sequenced in a study of T cells in Graves' hyperthyroidism and ophthalmopathy (dated by TCRdb to the late 2010s). Library construction relied on multiplex PCR. Sequencing took place on an Illumina HiSeq 2000. The TCR beta CDR3 regions were amplified from the RNA transcripts. For the first round of RT-PCR on the TCR CDR3, the HTBI primer set was used together with the Qiagen OneStep RT-PCR kit. TCRdb reprocessing: public reads trimmed at Q25 with fastp, clones called with MiXCR, in-frame beta chains kept. When rows share a CDR3 protein, they turn into one entry using the most common DNA and genes. The sample profile shows hundreds of thousands of distinct CDR3 sequences; around 21% of them were found once. The ten largest clones represent around a third of the sample. Sequenced input: blood. The receptors here all came from a man aged 30-40 years with Graves' ophthalmopathy.

V gene TRBV27 combines with J gene TRBJ1-1, with TRBD1 matching over 10 bases. The CDR3 totals 14 residues. Looked up from germline, CDR1 is MNHEY and CDR2 is SMNVEV (reference sequence). With 5 bases clipped from V and 5 bases from J, the junction kept 5 bases outside the gene matches. The DNA of the CDR3 is TGTGCCAGCAGTCCTGGGACAGGGGAAACTGAAGCTTTCTTT. It translates to CASSPGTGETEAFF.

The rearrangement links TRBV7-2 to TRBJ2-3; maybe TRBD1 (6 bases). V was shortened by 1 base and J by 5 bases, with 16 bases between the two germline ends. The CDR3 is 16 amino acids. Germline-derived CDR1 and CDR2 are SGHTA and FQGNSA. As DNA, the CDR3 is TGTGCCAGCAGCTTAGTATGGACAGAGCTTGGAGATACGCAGTATTTT. It codes for CASSLVWTELGDTQYF.

CDR3 amino acids: CASSLRGTGGSGANVLTF. For the CDR3, the DNA is TGTGCCAGCAGCTTGCGGGGGACAGGGGGCTCTGGGGCCAACGTCCTGACTTTC. The V call is TRBV7-9, the J call TRBJ2-6, with 11 bases aligning to TRBD1. Germline loops: CDR1 SEHNR, CDR2 FQNEAQ (reference sequence). The J segment lost 0 bases and the V segment lost 3 bases, leaving 4 bases of the junction unmatched. CDR3 length: 18 amino acids.

This clonotype was seen more than once but under ten times. The chain is built from TRBV28 and TRBJ2-1; D is possibly TRBD1 (5 bases). V was pared by 5 bases and J by 3 bases, with 11 bases between. The germline V gene has CDR1 MDHEN and CDR2 SYDVKM. The CDR3 spans 14 residues. The CDR3: CASSPRQFYNEQFF. CDR3 DNA sequence: TGTGCCAGCAGTCCGAGACAGTTCTACAATGAGCAGTTCTTC.

This chain links TRBV15 with TRBJ2-1, with D tentatively TRBD2 (6 bases). CDR3 length: 14 amino acids. Trimming left V 6 bases short and J 4 bases short, with 13 bases between. Germline assignment: CDR1 LNHNV and CDR2 YYDKDF (reference sequence). For the CDR3, the DNA is TGTGCCACCAGTTCCGCCGGGACTTACAATGAGCAGTTCTTC. Amino acids: CATSSAGTYNEQFF.

The rearrangement joins TRBV11-1 to TRBJ1-3; D gene unclear. Trimming removed 4 bases from V and 0 bases from J, with 13 bases in between. The CDR3 is made up of 16 amino acids. Germline-derived CDR1 and CDR2 are SGHAT and FQDESV (reference sequence). The CDR3 spells CASSSRASYSGNTIYF. CDR3 in DNA: TGTGCCAGCAGCTCCCGGGCCTCATACTCTGGAAACACCATATATTTT.

This clonotype was observed a handful of times. V is TRBV9 and J is TRBJ1-5; D call uncertain. Trimming left V 1 base short and J 2 bases short, with 4 bases between. This CDR3 has 13 residues. Germline CDR1 and CDR2: SGDLS and YYNGEE. CDR3 coding DNA: TGTGCCAGCAGCGTATACGGCAATCAGCCCCAGCATTTT. Its protein product is CASSVYGNQPQHF.

V usage is TRBV27 and J usage is TRBJ2-1; D remains unclear. The germline gives CDR1 MNHEY, CDR2 SMNVEV (reference sequence). Trimming shortened V by 3 bases and J by 6 bases, and 15 bases separated the two germline ends. The CDR3 extends over 15 amino acids. The CDR3 region is CASSFVAAQPNEQFF. CDR3 coding DNA: TGTGCCAGCAGTTTTGTTGCCGCCCAGCCCAATGAGCAGTTCTTC.

V gene TRBV28 combines with J gene TRBJ2-4; TRBD1 matches 8 bases. The CDR3 sequence is 15 residues long. The junction had 4 bases not matched to a gene; V was cut back by 2 bases and J by 4 bases. From germline, CDR1 is MDHEN and CDR2 SYDVKM. CDR3 loop: CASSLMRQGKNIQYF. The CDR3, as DNA: TGTGCCAGCAGTTTAATGAGACAGGGGAAAAACATTCAGTACTTC.

The J gene is TRBJ2-6, the V gene TRBV5-4; D could derive from TRBD1 or TRBD2 (5 bases each). The length of the CDR3 is 18 residues. Trimming removed 1 base from V and 2 bases from J, with 16 bases in between. Per germline, CDR1 SGHNT and CDR2 YYREEE (reference sequence). This CDR3 is CASSLLGEYVTGANVLTF. For the CDR3, the DNA is TGTGCCAGCAGCTTGTTGGGGGAGTATGTGACTGGGGCCAACGTCCTGACTTTC.

The rearrangement links TRBV20-1 to TRBJ2-1, with a tentative D call TRBD1 (5 bases). Per germline, CDR1 DFQATT and CDR2 SNEGSKA (reference sequence). V was trimmed by 3 bases and J by 3 bases, leaving 18 bases between them. The CDR3 extends over 16 amino acids. The CDR3 protein is CSASVDVGRGYNEQFF. In DNA form, the CDR3 reads TGCAGTGCTAGTGTAGACGTTGGAAGGGGCTACAATGAGCAGTTCTTC.

The V and J genes are TRBV10-3 and TRBJ1-6, with a tentative D call TRBD1 (6 bases). The CDR3 is made up of 13 amino acids. Germline V gives CDR1 ENHRY, CDR2 SYGVKD. V was clipped by 6 bases and J by 7 bases, with 10 bases between them. The CDR3 DNA reads as TGTGCCATCAGGGACAGCTTCAATTCACCCCTCCACTTT. Amino acids: CAIRDSFNSPLHF.

This chain connects TRBV6-1 to TRBJ1-1; 7 bases map to TRBD1. Per the germline V gene, CDR1 is MNHNS and CDR2 is SASEGT. With 4 bases clipped from V and 3 bases from J, the junction kept 5 bases outside the gene matches. The CDR3 totals 14 residues. For the CDR3, the DNA is TGTGCCAGCAGTGGCCAGGGGGAGGACACTGAAGCTTTCTTT. Amino acid sequence: CASSGQGEDTEAFF.

This clonotype has a count of ten or more. This rearrangement joins TRBV6-1 to TRBJ2-5; 9 bases are shared with TRBD1. Trimming removed 2 bases from V and 1 base from J; junction bases left unmatched: 2. The CDR3 consists of 15 residues. The germline CDR1 and CDR2 sequences are MNHNS and SASEGT. The CDR3 spells CASSEWGQGQETQYF. The CDR3 region has the DNA TGTGCCAGCAGTGAATGGGGACAGGGCCAAGAGACCCAGTACTTC.

This clonotype was observed many times. This chain links TRBV10-3 with TRBJ2-7, with TRBD2 matching 9 bases. The CDR3 loop spans 13 amino acids. V lost 10 bases and J lost 4; bases outside the gene matches: 8. Germline V gives CDR1 ENHRY, CDR2 SYGVKD. The CDR3 DNA reads TGTGCCACCCTCCTAGCGGGATCTTACGAGCAGTACTTC. Protein sequence: CATLLAGSYEQYF.

In its sample, this clonotype was seen many times. The chain links TRBV2 to TRBJ1-1; D ambiguous. This CDR3 region has 13 residues. The germline V gene has CDR1 SNHLY and CDR2 FYNNEI. Trimming pared 1 base from V and 7 bases from J, leaving 10 bases between. CDR3 DNA: TGTGCCAGCAGTGAAGAAGGTGGTTATGAAGCTTTCTTT. Its protein is CASSEEGGYEAFF. The complete variable domain, with remaining parts taken from reference TRBV2 and TRBJ1-1, reads EPEVTQTPSHQVTQMGQEVILRCVPISNHLYFYWYRQILGQKVEFLVSFYNNEISEKSEIFDDQFSVERPDGSNFTLKIRSTKLEDSAMYFCASSEEGGYEAFFGQGTRLTVV.

This clonotype was detected a few times. This sequence joins TRBV19 and TRBJ1-1, with D uncertain. V was cut by 2 bases and J by 1 base, with 11 bases left in between. Germline values: CDR1 LNHDA, CDR2 SQIVND (reference sequence). This CDR3 has 15 residues. Written as DNA, the CDR3 is TGTGCCAGTAGTATAAAACGGATTGGGAACACTGAAGCTTTCTTT. As protein: CASSIKRIGNTEAFF.

In this sample, this clonotype turned up many times. This chain connects TRBV30 to TRBJ1-5, with D perhaps matching TRBD1 (6 bases). CDR3 length: 13 amino acids. Germline lookup yields CDR1 GTSNPN and CDR2 SVGIG (reference sequence). Trimming pared 3 bases from V and 4 bases from J, leaving 10 bases between. CDR3 coding DNA: TGTGCCTGGAGACAGGGTTGGAATCAGCCCCAGCATTTT. Protein: CAWRQGWNQPQHF.

CDR3 in DNA: TGTGCCATCCAAGGGGGGGACAATTACTACGAGCAGTACTTC. Its translation is CAIQGGDNYYEQYF. The rearrangement links TRBV2 to TRBJ2-7, with a possible D match to TRBD2 (7 bases). Germline lookup yields CDR1 SNHLY and CDR2 FYNNEI. Trimming took 10 bases from V and 3 from J, leaving 19 bases between them. CDR3 length: 14 residues.

The CDR3 DNA follows: TGCGCCAGCAGCTTACTGGACGGCCTTGAAGCTTTCTTT. Protein sequence: CASSLLDGLEAFF. This rearrangement joins TRBV5-1 to TRBJ1-1; D call uncertain. The V end was cut by 2 bases, the J end by 7 bases, with 12 bases between. There are 13 residues in the CDR3. Germline CDR1 is SGHRS and CDR2 is YFSETQ.

The rearrangement uses TRBV3-1 and TRBJ2-3; possibly TRBD2 for D (7 bases). Germline lookup yields CDR1 LGHDT and CDR2 YNNKEL (reference sequence). There are 17 residues in the CDR3. The V gene lost 0 bases and the J gene lost 2 bases, with 15 bases spanning the gap. For the CDR3, the DNA is TGTGCCAGCAGCCAAGACTGGGGGGGCCTCTACACAGATACGCAGTATTTT. Translating it yields CASSQDWGGLYTDTQYF.

The genes are TRBV20-1 and TRBJ2-1; 7 bases are a match to TRBD2. The CDR3 consists of 15 residues. V trimming: 3 bases; J trimming: 2 bases; junction bases outside the gene matches: 7. The germline gives CDR1 DFQATT, CDR2 SNEGSKA (reference sequence). The DNA of the CDR3 is TGCAGTGCTAGGGGGGGGAGGTCAACCTACAATGAGCAGTTCTTC. As protein: CSARGGRSTYNEQFF.

The DNA for the CDR3 is TGCAGCGTTACGCGGGATTCGTACAATGAGCAGTTCTTC. It translates to CSVTRDSYNEQFF. The chain has TRBV29-1 and TRBJ2-1, with a tentative D call TRBD2 (6 bases). V gave up 5 bases and J gave up 4 bases, with 12 bases separating them. The CDR3 has 13 residues. The germline V gene has CDR1 SQVTM and CDR2 ANQGSEA.

This clonotype was counted ten times or more. This chain uses TRBV6-1 with TRBJ1-1; 8 nucleotides line up with TRBD1. V shed 1 base and J 0 bases; nucleotides not matched to a gene: 7. The CDR3 has 17 amino acids. The germline V gene has CDR1 MNHNS and CDR2 SASEGT. The CDR3 spells CASSEGQGIFMNTEAFF. The CDR3, as DNA: TGTGCCAGCAGTGAAGGACAGGGGATTTTCATGAACACTGAAGCTTTCTTT.

At least ten counts were recorded for this clonotype. The chain has TRBV3-1 and TRBJ2-7; 8 bases are a match to TRBD2. Germline V gives CDR1 LGHDT, CDR2 YNNKEL (reference sequence). The CDR3 has 15 amino acids. The V gene end was trimmed by 4 bases and the J gene end by 3 bases; junction bases not matched to a gene: 8. DNA for the CDR3: TGTGCCAGCAGCCTGAGGATTAGCGGGGACTACGAGCAGTACTTC. It encodes CASSLRISGDYEQYF.

J is TRBJ2-7 and V is TRBV27; TRBD2 aligns across 8 bases. Germline CDR1 MNHEY, CDR2 SMNVEV (reference sequence). Trimming cost V 8 bases and J 3 bases; bases outside gene matches: 12. The CDR3 is 15 residues long. The CDR3 region has the DNA TGTGCCAGCTCATACTCTCCCACTAGCGGCTACGAGCAGTACTTC. It codes for CASSYSPTSGYEQYF.

V is TRBV5-1 and J is TRBJ2-5; the match to TRBD2 covers 10 bases. CDR1 is SGHRS, CDR2 YFSETQ, per germline. The CDR3 has 19 residues. V dropped 4 bases and J dropped 0; count of bases not matched to a gene: 15. The DNA for the CDR3 is TGCGCCAGCAGCCTAGACTTGGAGAGCGGGAGGGGGTACCAAGAGACCCAGTACTTC. It is translated as CASSLDLESGRGYQETQYF.

This clonotype was seen a handful of times. The gene calls are TRBV5-6 and TRBJ1-4; no clear D. The CDR3 contains 13 residues. Germline V gene sequence: CDR1 SGHDT, CDR2 YYEEEE. The V gene lost 4 bases and the J gene lost 0 bases, with 4 bases spanning the gap. Written as DNA, the CDR3 is TGTGCCAGCAGCACTGCAACTAATGAAAAACTGTTTTTT. Translation gives CASSTATNEKLFF.

This clonotype has only a few counts. J is TRBJ2-7 and V is TRBV4-1; tentative D call: TRBD2 (5 bases). The J call is uncertain, as TRBJ2-1 better fits the DNA end. This CDR3 is built from 13 residues. Germline lookup yields CDR1 MGHRA and CDR2 YSYEKL. As DNA, the CDR3 is TGCGCCAGCAGCCAAGTTGGGGAGAACGAGCAGTTCTTC. Residues: CASSQVGENEQFF.

This clonotype was observed a few times. This sequence joins TRBV20-1 and TRBJ2-3; TRBD2 matches at 7 bases. With 3 bases clipped from V and 3 bases from J, the junction kept 6 bases outside the gene matches. CDR3 size: 14 residues. The germline V gene has CDR1 DFQATT and CDR2 SNEGSKA (reference sequence). CDR3 bases: TGCAGTGCTAGCAGGGAGGGAAGGACAGATACGCAGTATTTT. This sequence encodes CSASREGRTDTQYF.

The rearrangement uses TRBV6-5 and TRBJ2-7; 9 nucleotides line up with TRBD1. This CDR3 has 15 residues. CDR1 MNHEY and CDR2 SVGAGI come from the germline V gene. J lost 6 bases, V lost 2 bases, and 8 bases had no gene match. CDR3 protein: CASSYGTGFIREQYF. In nucleotides, the CDR3 is TGTGCCAGCAGTTACGGGACAGGGTTTATACGCGAGCAGTACTTC.

The CDR3 nucleotides are TGTGCCATCATGTCGGGGGGCGCCGACACTGAAGCTTTCTTT. Amino acid sequence: CAIMSGGADTEAFF. The chain employs TRBV10-3 and TRBJ1-1; D is perhaps TRBD1 (6 bases). Germline values: CDR1 ENHRY, CDR2 SYGVKD. CDR3 length: 14 amino acids. Deletions cut 7 bases from V and 3 bases from J, with 15 bases between.